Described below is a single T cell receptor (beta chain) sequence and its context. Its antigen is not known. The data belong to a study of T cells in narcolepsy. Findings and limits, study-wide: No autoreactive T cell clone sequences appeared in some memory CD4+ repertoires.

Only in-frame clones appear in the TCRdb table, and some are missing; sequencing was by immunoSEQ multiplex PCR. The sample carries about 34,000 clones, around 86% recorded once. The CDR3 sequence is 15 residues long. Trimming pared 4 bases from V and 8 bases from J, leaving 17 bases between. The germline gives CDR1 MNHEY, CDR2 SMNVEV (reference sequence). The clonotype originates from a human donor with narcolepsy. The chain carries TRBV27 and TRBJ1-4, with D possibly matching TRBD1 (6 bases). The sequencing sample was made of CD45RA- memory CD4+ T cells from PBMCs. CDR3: CASSSFKGGMEKLFF. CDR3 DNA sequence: TGTGCCAGCAGTTCATTTAAGGGGGGAATGGAAAAACTGTTTTTT.